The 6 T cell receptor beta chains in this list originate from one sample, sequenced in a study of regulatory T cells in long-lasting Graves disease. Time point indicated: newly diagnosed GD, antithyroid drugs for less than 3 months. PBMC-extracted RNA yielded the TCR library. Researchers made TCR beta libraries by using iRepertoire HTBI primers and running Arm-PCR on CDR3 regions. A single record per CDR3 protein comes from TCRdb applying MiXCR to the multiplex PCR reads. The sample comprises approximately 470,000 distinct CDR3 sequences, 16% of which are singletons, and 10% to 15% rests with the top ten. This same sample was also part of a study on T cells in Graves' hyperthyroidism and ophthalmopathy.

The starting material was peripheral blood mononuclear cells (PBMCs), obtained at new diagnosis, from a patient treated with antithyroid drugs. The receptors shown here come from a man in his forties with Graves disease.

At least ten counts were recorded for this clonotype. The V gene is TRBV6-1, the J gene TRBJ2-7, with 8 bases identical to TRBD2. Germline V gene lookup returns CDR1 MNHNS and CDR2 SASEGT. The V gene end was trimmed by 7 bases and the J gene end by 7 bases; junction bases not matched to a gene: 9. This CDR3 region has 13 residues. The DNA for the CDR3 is TGTGCCAGCACCGGTAGCGGGGCGGGGGAGCAGTACTTC. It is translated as CASTGSGAGEQYF.

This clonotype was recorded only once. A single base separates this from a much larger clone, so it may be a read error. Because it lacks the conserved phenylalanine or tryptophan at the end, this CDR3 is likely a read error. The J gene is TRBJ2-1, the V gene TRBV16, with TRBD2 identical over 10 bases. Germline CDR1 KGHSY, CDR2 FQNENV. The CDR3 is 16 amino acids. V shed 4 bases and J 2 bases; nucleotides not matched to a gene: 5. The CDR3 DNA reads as TGTGCCAGCAGCCGAGCGGGAGGGCTCACCTACAATGAGCAGTTCCTC. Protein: CASSRAGGLTYNEQFL.

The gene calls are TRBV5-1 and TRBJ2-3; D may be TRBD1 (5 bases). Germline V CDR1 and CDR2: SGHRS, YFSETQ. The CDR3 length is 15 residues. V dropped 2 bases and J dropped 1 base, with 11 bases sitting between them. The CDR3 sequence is CASSLRGKGTDTQYF. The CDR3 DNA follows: TGCGCCAGCAGCTTAAGGGGTAAGGGCACAGATACGCAGTATTTT.

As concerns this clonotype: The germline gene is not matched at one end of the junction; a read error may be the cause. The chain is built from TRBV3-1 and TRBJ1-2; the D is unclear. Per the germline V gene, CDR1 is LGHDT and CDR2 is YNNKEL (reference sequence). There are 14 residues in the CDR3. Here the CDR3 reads CASSLGPDLYGCTF. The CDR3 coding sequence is TGTGCCAGCAGTTTAGGTCCGGACCTGTATGGCTGCACCTTC.

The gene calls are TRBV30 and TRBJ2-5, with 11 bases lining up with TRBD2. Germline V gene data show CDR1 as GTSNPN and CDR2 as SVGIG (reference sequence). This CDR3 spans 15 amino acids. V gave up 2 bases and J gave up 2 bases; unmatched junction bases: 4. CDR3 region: CAWSRLAGGQETQYF. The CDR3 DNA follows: TGTGCCTGGAGTCGGCTAGCGGGAGGTCAAGAGACCCAGTACTTC. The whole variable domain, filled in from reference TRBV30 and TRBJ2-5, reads SQTIHQWPATLVQPVGSPLSLECTVEGTSNPNLYWYRQAAGRGLQLLFYSVGIGQISSEVPQNLSASRPQDRQFILSSKKLLLSDSGFYLCAWSRLAGGQETQYFGPGTRLLVL.

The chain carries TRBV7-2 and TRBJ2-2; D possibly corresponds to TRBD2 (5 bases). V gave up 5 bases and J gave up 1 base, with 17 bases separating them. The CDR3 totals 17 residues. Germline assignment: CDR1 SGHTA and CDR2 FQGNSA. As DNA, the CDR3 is TGTGCCAGCAGCCCTCCTAATCGTCGGGGGAACACCGGGGAGCTGTTTTTT. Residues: CASSPPNRRGNTGELFF.